One sample yielded the 25 T cell receptor beta chains listed below, sequenced in a study of patients and donors after allogeneic stem cell transplantation. TCRdb independently ran MiXCR on the RT-PCR reads; one entry per CDR3 protein. The table lists 800,000 to 1,000,000 distinct CDR3 sequences, around 17% of them singletons. Sequencing input: blood, either unsorted or a sorted T cell fraction (not recorded which). These receptors all come from a human donor who was either an allogeneic HSCT recipient or a stem cell or donor lymphocyte infusion donor (not recorded which). It is not recorded whose cells these are; they may come from a transplant donor.

This clonotype was detected many times. The chain uses TRBV4-2 and TRBJ1-1; D possibly corresponds to TRBD1 (5 bases). V was clipped by 1 base and J by 5 bases, with 14 bases between them. This CDR3 spans 15 amino acids. Germline CDR1 LGHNA, CDR2 YNFKEQ. The CDR3 loop is CASSQAGEGPTEAFF. DNA of the CDR3: TGTGCCAGCAGCCAAGCTGGGGAGGGGCCGACTGAAGCTTTCTTT.

J is TRBJ2-7 and V is TRBV20-1; tentatively, D is TRBD1 (6 bases). Germline CDR1 reads DFQATT; CDR2 reads SNEGSKA (reference sequence). Trimming pared 6 bases from V and 3 bases from J, leaving 18 bases between. The CDR3 loop spans 14 amino acids. CDR3 residues: CSATDRGGNYEQYF. The CDR3 region has the DNA TGCAGTGCCACAGACCGAGGGGGAAACTACGAGCAGTACTTC.

The chain carries TRBV11-1 and TRBJ2-7; 8 nucleotides agree with TRBD1. The germline CDR1 and CDR2 sequences are SGHAT and FQDESV (reference sequence). With V trimmed by 5 bases and J by 0 bases, 12 bases remained unmatched. The CDR3 loop spans 17 amino acids. The DNA of the CDR3 is TGTGCCAGCAGCCTATCAACGACAGGGGCGAGCTCCTACGAGCAGTACTTC. This sequence encodes CASSLSTTGASSYEQYF.

In this sample, this clonotype turned up a few times. This chain connects TRBV5-1 to TRBJ2-1; 7 bases agree with TRBD1. Germline V gene sequence: CDR1 SGHRS, CDR2 YFSETQ. This CDR3 comprises 15 residues. Trimming cost V 4 bases and J 0 bases; bases outside gene matches: 4. The CDR3 sequence: CASSPTGVSYNEQFF. Written as DNA, the CDR3 is TGCGCCAGCAGCCCTACAGGGGTCTCCTACAATGAGCAGTTCTTC.

This chain links TRBV20-1 with TRBJ2-7; 7 bases match TRBD1. The germline gives CDR1 DFQATT, CDR2 SNEGSKA (reference sequence). Trimming cost V 5 bases and J 2 bases; bases outside gene matches: 12. This CDR3 comprises 15 residues. CDR3 nucleotide sequence: TGCAGTGCTCCCTCCCCATCGCAGGGGGCCTACGAGCAGTACTTC. Translation: CSAPSPSQGAYEQYF.

The V gene is TRBV9, the J gene TRBJ2-2; the match to TRBD2 covers 8 bases. The CDR3 length is 19 residues. V gave up 1 base and J gave up 0 bases; unmatched junction bases: 11. CDR1 and CDR2 (germline): SGDLS, YYNGEE. The CDR3 DNA reads as TGTGCCAGCAGCGTATTCAGCGGGGGAGCCAGAGCGAACACCGGGGAGCTGTTTTTT. Translating gives CASSVFSGGARANTGELFF.

The CDR3 loop is CASSLRIYGYTF. DNA for the CDR3: TGTGCCAGCAGCTTAAGAATCTATGGCTACACCTTC. This chain uses TRBV7-3 with TRBJ1-2; D is undetermined. Germline V CDR1 and CDR2: SGHTA, FQGTGA. V was clipped by 1 base and J by 4 bases, with 4 bases between them. CDR3 length equals 12 residues.

The chain combines TRBV2 with TRBJ2-1; TRBD1 matches 10 bases. V was pared by 8 bases and J by 2 bases, with 3 bases of the junction left unmatched. The CDR3 contains 14 residues. Germline V gives CDR1 SNHLY, CDR2 FYNNEI. The CDR3 DNA sequence: TGTGCCAGCGGGGACAGGGGACCCTACAATGAGCAGTTCTTC. Its protein product is CASGDRGPYNEQFF. Looking up the rest from reference TRBV2 and TRBJ2-1 gives the full variable domain: EPEVTQTPSHQVTQMGQEVILRCVPISNHLYFYWYRQILGQKVEFLVSFYNNEISEKSEIFDDQFSVERPDGSNFTLKIRSTKLEDSAMYFCASGDRGPYNEQFFGPGTRLTVL.

This clonotype was seen more than once but under ten times. The V and J genes are TRBV7-9 and TRBJ2-2, with 7 positions matching TRBD1. The CDR3 consists of 15 residues. Per germline, CDR1 SEHNR and CDR2 FQNEAQ (reference sequence). Germline trimming cut 2 bases from V and 8 bases from J; bases unmatched to any gene: 8. Written as DNA, the CDR3 is TGTGCCAGCAGCTTACTCGACAGGGATGCTGGGGAGCTGTTTTTT. It yields the protein CASSLLDRDAGELFF.

The rearrangement links TRBV25-1 to TRBJ2-5; 8 nucleotides match TRBD1. The CDR3 is 13 amino acids. After removal of 6 bases from V and 5 bases from J, the junction contained 5 bases not matched to a gene. CDR1 and CDR2 (germline): MGHDK, SYGVNS. CDR3 amino acids: CASSAGGAETQYF. In nucleotides, the CDR3 is TGTGCCAGCAGCGCAGGGGGCGCGGAGACCCAGTACTTC.

The chain joins TRBV3-1 to TRBJ1-2; 10 nucleotides match TRBD1. The CDR3 totals 14 residues. Germline assignment: CDR1 LGHDT and CDR2 YNNKEL (reference sequence). V lost 2 bases to trimming and J lost 7 bases; unmatched junction nucleotides: 4. The CDR3 DNA reads TGTGCCAGCAGCCAACGGGACAGGGGCGTTGGCTACACCTTC. Its translation: CASSQRDRGVGYTF.

Ten or more counts support this clonotype. This chain links TRBV5-1 with TRBJ1-1; the D is unclear. The length of the CDR3 is 14 residues. Trimming stripped 4 bases from V and 6 bases from J, with 16 bases between. Germline CDR1 is SGHRS and CDR2 is YFSETQ. The CDR3 is CASSPGLLGAEAFF. The CDR3 coding sequence is TGCGCCAGCAGCCCAGGTCTGTTGGGCGCTGAAGCTTTCTTT.

This clonotype was picked up a small number of times. This chain connects TRBV7-8 to TRBJ2-5; no firm D call. CDR1 and CDR2 from the germline V gene are SGHVS and FQNEAQ. This CDR3 spans 17 amino acids. V dropped 7 bases and J dropped 3 bases, with 24 bases sitting between them. This chain's CDR3 is CASTKTRVPRAKETQYF. CDR3 sequence (DNA): TGTGCCAGCACTAAAACCCGGGTACCTAGAGCAAAAGAGACCCAGTACTTC.

This clonotype has at least ten counts. The rearrangement links TRBV29-1 to TRBJ1-2; TRBD1 might be the D (5 bases). CDR1 is SQVTM, CDR2 ANQGSEA, per germline. This CDR3 contains 11 residues. V was clipped by 5 bases and J by 4 bases, with 8 bases between them. The CDR3 sequence is CSVIGGYGYTF. The CDR3 bases are TGCAGCGTTATCGGGGGCTATGGCTACACCTTC.

This clonotype was observed at least ten times. The V gene is TRBV5-1, the J gene TRBJ1-2; D is possibly TRBD1 (6 bases). The V and J ends lost 4 bases and 0 bases respectively, with 19 bases between them. The CDR3 is 17 amino acids. Germline V lookup: CDR1 SGHRS, CDR2 YFSETQ. CDR3 loop: CASSPPLTGPPNYGYTF. CDR3 nucleotides: TGCGCCAGCAGCCCACCATTGACAGGACCTCCTAACTATGGCTACACCTTC.

The table lists this clonotype with many counts. In DNA form, the CDR3 reads TGTGCCAGCAGCGTATTCCCGGGACAGGGCGGAGCGGGCACCGGGGAGCTGTTTTTT. The encoded protein is CASSVFPGQGGAGTGELFF. V is TRBV9 and J is TRBJ2-2; TRBD1 agrees at 9 bases. Germline V gene data show CDR1 as SGDLS and CDR2 as YYNGEE. V trimming: 1 base; J trimming: 4 bases; junction bases outside the gene matches: 14. There are 19 residues in the CDR3.

This clonotype appeared a few times. The chain couples TRBV5-6 to TRBJ2-3, with D hard to call. Per the germline V gene, CDR1 is SGHDT and CDR2 is YYEEEE. CDR3 length equals 13 residues. Deletions cut 4 bases from V and 5 bases from J, with 11 bases between. The chain's CDR3 is CASSAQTRDTQYF. DNA of the CDR3: TGTGCCAGCAGCGCGCAAACAAGAGATACGCAGTATTTT.

In its sample, this clonotype was seen once. This chain links TRBV29-1 with TRBJ1-2; D gene ambiguous. The germline V gene encodes CDR1 SQVTM and CDR2 ANQGSEA. V was pared by 3 bases and J by 8 bases, with 16 bases between. This CDR3 spans 13 amino acids. The CDR3 DNA follows: TGCAGCGTTGATAGGCGGGAGCTCGAGGGCTACACCTTC. This encodes CSVDRRELEGYTF.

V and J are TRBV6-5 and TRBJ2-3, with TRBD2 matching over 8 bases. The length of the CDR3 is 16 residues. Germline CDR1 reads MNHEY; CDR2 reads SVGAGI. Trimming removed 2 bases from V and 5 bases from J; junction bases left unmatched: 9. CDR3 bases: TGTGCCAGCAGTTACAGAGGTGGGACTAGAGGAGATACGCAGTATTTT. Translated: CASSYRGGTRGDTQYF.

The rearrangement links TRBV4-3 to TRBJ2-5, with unresolved D. The CDR3 covers 15 residues. Germline loops: CDR1 LGHNA, CDR2 YSLEER. V lost 1 base to trimming and J lost 0 bases, with 9 bases between them. CDR3 nucleotides: TGCGCCAGCAGCCAAGGCGGCTGGTACCAAGAGACCCAGTACTTC. Translation: CASSQGGWYQETQYF.

This clonotype was detected a few times. For the CDR3, the DNA is TGCGCCAGCACCCATAGCGGGGGGGTAGTTCATGAGCAGTTCTTC. Its translation is CASTHSGGVVHEQFF. The V and J genes are TRBV5-1 and TRBJ2-1; 11 bases are shared with TRBD2. Germline lookup yields CDR1 SGHRS and CDR2 YFSETQ. The V segment lost 6 bases and the J segment 8 bases; nucleotides outside the gene matches: 10. The CDR3 has 15 residues.

The chain combines TRBV20-1 with TRBJ2-1; D ambiguous. V gave up 0 bases and J gave up 1 base, with 19 bases separating them. The CDR3 extends over 18 amino acids. Germline values: CDR1 DFQATT, CDR2 SNEGSKA (reference sequence). The CDR3 sequence is CSARDSESRRPSYNEQFF. As DNA, the CDR3 is TGCAGTGCTAGAGATTCAGAATCGCGACGACCATCCTACAATGAGCAGTTCTTC.

This clonotype was counted between two and nine times. This chain joins TRBV4-3 and TRBJ2-5; TRBD2 matches 8 bases. The CDR3 extends over 17 amino acids. V lost 0 bases, J lost 5 bases, and 11 bases stayed unmatched. Germline V CDR1 and CDR2: LGHNA, YSLEER. CDR3: CASSQDRIAGRGETQYF. CDR3 in DNA: TGCGCCAGCAGCCAAGATCGGATAGCGGGACGTGGGGAGACCCAGTACTTC.

This clonotype was observed a handful of times. The rearrangement joins TRBV4-1 to TRBJ2-5, with D maybe TRBD1 (5 bases). The ends were cut back, 0 bases at V and 5 bases at J, with 10 bases in the middle. The length of the CDR3 is 14 residues. Germline V gives CDR1 MGHRA, CDR2 YSYEKL. As DNA, the CDR3 is TGCGCCAGCAGCCAAGATGCGGCAGGGGAGACCCAGTACTTC. This codes for CASSQDAAGETQYF.

This clonotype was observed at least ten times. The rearrangement joins TRBV12-3 or TRBV12-4 to TRBJ1-1; D uncertain. V lost 2 bases and J 4 bases, leaving 11 bases between the germline ends. The CDR3 is 14 residues long. The CDR3 DNA reads TGTGCCAGCAGTTTACTAGCTGCGGGCACTGAAGCTTTCTTT. Its protein is CASSLLAAGTEAFF.